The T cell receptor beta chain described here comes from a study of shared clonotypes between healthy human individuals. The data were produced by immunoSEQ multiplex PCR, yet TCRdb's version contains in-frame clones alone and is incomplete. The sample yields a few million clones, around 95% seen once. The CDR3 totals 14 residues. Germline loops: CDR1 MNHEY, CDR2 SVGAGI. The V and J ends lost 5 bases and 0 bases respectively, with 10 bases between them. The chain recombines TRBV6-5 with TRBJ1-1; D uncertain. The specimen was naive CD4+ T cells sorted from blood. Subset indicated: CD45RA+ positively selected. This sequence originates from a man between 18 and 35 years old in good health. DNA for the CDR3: TGTGCCAGCAGTCCCTTGACTGTGAACACTGAAGCTTTCTTT. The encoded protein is CASSPLTVNTEAFF.